This entry features one T cell receptor (beta chain) sequence. Sequenced by immunoSEQ multiplex PCR; TCRdb stores in-frame clones only, minus some. The table includes more than 250,000 clones, roughly 87% detected once. The CDR3 covers 13 residues. The V segment lost 4 bases and the J segment 9 bases; nucleotides outside the gene matches: 8. This sample stems from a study of blood T cell repertoires in COVID-19. In the study overall: PBMCs, B-cell-depleted T cells, or T cells were the source of the cDNA or gDNA that made up the material.

This TCR was sampled from a young woman who had recovered from COVID-19. Material for sequencing was PBMCs or T cells enriched from blood (not recorded which). This chain joins TRBV12-3 or TRBV12-4 and TRBJ1-2, with 7 bases lining up with TRBD1. CDR3 bases: TGTGCCAGCAGTTGGAAGACAGGGCAAAGCTACACCTTC. Encoded protein: CASSWKTGQSYTF.